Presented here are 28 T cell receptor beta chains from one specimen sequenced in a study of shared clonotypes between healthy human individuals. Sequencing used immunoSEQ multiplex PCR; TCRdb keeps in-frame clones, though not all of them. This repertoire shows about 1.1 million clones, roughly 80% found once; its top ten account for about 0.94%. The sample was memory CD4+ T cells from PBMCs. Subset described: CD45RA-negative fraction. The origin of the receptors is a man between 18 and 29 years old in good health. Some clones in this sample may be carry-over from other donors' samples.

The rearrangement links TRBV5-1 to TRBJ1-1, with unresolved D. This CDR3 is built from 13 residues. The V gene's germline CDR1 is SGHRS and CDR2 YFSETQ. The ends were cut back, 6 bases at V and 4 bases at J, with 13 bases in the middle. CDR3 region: CASTSTQGTEAFF. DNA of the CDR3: TGCGCCAGCACCTCGACCCAAGGCACTGAAGCTTTCTTT.

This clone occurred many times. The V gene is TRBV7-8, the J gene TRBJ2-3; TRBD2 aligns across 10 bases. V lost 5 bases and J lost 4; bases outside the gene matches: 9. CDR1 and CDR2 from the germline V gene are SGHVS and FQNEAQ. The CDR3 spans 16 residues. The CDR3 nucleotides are TGTGCCAGCAGCCCTCTAGCGGGAGCGCGTGCAGATACGCAGTATTTT. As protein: CASSPLAGARADTQYF.

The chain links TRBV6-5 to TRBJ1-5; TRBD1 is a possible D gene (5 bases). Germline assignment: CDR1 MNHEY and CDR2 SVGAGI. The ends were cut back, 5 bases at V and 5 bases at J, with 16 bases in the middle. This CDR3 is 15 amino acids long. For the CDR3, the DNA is TGTGCCAGCAGTCCTCAGGGCGGGTCCCATCAGCCCCAGCATTTT. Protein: CASSPQGGSHQPQHF.

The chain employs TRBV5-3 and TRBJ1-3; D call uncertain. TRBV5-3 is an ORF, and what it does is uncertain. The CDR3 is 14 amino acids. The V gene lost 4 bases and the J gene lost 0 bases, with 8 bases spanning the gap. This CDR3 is CARSLISSGNTIYF. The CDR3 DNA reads TGTGCCAGAAGCCTCATAAGCTCTGGAAACACCATATATTTT.

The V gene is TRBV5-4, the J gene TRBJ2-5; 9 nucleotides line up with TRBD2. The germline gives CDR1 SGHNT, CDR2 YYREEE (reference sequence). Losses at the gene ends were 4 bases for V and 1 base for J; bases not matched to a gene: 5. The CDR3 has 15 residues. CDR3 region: CASSTAGGTQETQYF. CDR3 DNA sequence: TGTGCCAGCAGCACGGCGGGAGGGACCCAAGAGACCCAGTACTTC.

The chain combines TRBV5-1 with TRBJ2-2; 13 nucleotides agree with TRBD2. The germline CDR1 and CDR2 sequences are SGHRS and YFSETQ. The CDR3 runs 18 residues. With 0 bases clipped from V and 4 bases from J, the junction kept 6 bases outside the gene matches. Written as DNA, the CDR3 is TGCGCCAGCAGCTTGGATCGGACTAGCGGGAGTCTCACCGGGGAGCTGTTTTTT. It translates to CASSLDRTSGSLTGELFF.

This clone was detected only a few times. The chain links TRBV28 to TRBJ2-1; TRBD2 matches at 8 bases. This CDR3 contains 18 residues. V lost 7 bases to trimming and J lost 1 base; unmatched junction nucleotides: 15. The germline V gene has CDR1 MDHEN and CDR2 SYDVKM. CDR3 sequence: CASTTRRGRLPSYNEQFF. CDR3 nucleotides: TGTGCCAGCACCACGAGGCGCGGGAGGCTACCTTCCTACAATGAGCAGTTCTTC.

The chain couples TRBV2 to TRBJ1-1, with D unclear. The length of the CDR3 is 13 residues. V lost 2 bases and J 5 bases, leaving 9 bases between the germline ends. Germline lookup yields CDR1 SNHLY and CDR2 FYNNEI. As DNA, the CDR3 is TGTGCCAGCAGTGAATATGGTGGGACTGAAGCTTTCTTT. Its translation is CASSEYGGTEAFF.

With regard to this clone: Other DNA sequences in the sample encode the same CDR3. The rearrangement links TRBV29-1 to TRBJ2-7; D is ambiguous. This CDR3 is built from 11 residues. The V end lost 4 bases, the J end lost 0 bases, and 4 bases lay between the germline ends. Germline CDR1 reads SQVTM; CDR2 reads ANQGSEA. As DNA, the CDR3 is TGCAGCGTTGGGAGCTCCTACGAGCAGTACTTC. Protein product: CSVGSSYEQYF.

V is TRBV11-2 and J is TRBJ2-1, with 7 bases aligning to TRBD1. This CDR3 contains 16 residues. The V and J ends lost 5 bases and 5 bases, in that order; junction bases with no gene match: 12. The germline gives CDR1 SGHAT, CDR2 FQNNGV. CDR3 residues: CASSPRDRPLHNEQFF. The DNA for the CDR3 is TGTGCCAGCAGCCCGAGGGACAGACCCCTTCACAATGAGCAGTTCTTC.

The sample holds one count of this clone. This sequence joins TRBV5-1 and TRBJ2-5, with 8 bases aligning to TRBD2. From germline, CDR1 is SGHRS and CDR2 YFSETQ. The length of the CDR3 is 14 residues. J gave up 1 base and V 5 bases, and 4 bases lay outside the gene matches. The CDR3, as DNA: TGCGCCAGCAGTAATAGCGGGATCCAAGAGACCCAGTACTTC. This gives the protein CASSNSGIQETQYF. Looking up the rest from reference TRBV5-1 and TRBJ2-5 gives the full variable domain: KAGVTQTPRYLIKTRGQQVTLSCSPISGHRSVSWYQQTPGQGLQFLFEYFSETQRNKGNFPGRFSGRQFSNSRSEMNVSTLELGDSALYLCASSNSGIQETQYFGPGTRLLVL.

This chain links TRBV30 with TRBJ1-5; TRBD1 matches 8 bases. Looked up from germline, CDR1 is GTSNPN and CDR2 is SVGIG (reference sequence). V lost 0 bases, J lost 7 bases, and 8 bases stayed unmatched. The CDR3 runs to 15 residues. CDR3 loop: CAWSVQGGGRQPQHF. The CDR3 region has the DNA TGTGCCTGGAGTGTACAGGGGGGGGGTAGGCAGCCCCAGCATTTT.

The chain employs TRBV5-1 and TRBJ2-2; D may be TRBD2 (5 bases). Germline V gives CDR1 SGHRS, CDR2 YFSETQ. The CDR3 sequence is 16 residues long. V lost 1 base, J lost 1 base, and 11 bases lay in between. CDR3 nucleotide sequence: TGCGCCAGCAGCTTGAGGGCTAGCAGGAACACCGGGGAGCTGTTTTTT. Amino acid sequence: CASSLRASRNTGELFF.

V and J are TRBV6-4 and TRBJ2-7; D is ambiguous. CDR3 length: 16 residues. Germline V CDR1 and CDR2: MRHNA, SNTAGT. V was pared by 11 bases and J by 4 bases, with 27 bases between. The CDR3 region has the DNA TGTGCCGGCCCCCAGGCCTGGCGGTCAGGAGTGTACGAGCAGTACTTC. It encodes CAGPQAWRSGVYEQYF.

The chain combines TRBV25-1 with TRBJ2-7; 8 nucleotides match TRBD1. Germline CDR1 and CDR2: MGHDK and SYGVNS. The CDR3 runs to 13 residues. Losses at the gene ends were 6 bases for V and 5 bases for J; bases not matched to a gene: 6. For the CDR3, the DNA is TGTGCCAGCAGCCAGGGGGCGAAGGACGAGCAGTACTTC. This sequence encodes CASSQGAKDEQYF.

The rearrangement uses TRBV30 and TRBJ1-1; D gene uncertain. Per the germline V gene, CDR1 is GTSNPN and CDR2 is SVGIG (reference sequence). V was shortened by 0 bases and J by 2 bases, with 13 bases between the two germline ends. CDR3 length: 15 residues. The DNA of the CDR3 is TGTGCCTGGAGTGTATTGGGCGGCCCAAACACTGAAGCTTTCTTT. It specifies CAWSVLGGPNTEAFF.

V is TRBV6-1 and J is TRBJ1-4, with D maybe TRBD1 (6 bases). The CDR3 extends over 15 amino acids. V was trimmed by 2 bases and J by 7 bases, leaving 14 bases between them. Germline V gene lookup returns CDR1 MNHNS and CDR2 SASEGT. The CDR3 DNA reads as TGTGCCAGCAGTGAAAGGGGGTCGGAGGCTGAAAAACTGTTTTTT. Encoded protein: CASSERGSEAEKLFF.

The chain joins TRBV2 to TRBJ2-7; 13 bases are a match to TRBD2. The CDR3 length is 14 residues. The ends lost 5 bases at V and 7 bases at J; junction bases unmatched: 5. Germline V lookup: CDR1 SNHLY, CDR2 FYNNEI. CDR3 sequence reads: CASSLLAGGQEQYF. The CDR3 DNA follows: TGTGCCAGCAGTTTACTAGCGGGAGGGCAAGAGCAGTACTTC.

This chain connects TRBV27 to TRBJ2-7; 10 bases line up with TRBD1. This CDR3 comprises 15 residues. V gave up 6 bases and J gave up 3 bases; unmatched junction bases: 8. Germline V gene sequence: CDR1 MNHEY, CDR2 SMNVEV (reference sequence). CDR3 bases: TGTGCCAGCAGAGCCACCGGGACAGGGGACTACGAGCAGTACTTC. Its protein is CASRATGTGDYEQYF.

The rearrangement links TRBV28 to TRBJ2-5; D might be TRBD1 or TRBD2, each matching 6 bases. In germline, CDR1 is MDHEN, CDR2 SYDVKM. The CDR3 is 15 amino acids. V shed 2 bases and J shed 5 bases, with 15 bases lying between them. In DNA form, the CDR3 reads TGTGCCAGCAGTTTAGGCATGGGGGGCTGGGAGACCCAGTACTTC. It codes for CASSLGMGGWETQYF. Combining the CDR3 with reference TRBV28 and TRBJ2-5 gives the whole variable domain DVKVTQSSRYLVKRTGEKVFLECVQDMDHENMFWYRQDPGLGLRLIYFSYDVKMKEKGDIPEGYSVSREKKERFSLILESASTNQTSMYLCASSLGMGGWETQYFGPGTRLLVL.

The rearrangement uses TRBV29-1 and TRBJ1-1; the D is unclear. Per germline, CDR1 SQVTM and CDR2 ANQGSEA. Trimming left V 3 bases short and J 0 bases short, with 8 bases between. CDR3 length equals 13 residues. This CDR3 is CSVDRQMNTEAFF. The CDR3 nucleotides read TGCAGCGTTGACAGGCAGATGAACACTGAAGCTTTCTTT.

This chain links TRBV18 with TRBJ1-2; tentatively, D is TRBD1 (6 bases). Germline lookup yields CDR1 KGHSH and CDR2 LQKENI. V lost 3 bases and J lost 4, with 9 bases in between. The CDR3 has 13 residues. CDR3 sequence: CASSPTGIYGYTF. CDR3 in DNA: TGTGCCAGCTCACCCACAGGGATCTATGGCTACACCTTC. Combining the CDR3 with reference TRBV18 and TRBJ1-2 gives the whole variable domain NAGVMQNPRHLVRRRGQEARLRCSPMKGHSHVYWYRQLPEEGLKFMVYLQKENIIDESGMPKERFSAEFPKEGPSILRIQQVVRGDSAAYFCASSPTGIYGYTFGSGTRLTVV.

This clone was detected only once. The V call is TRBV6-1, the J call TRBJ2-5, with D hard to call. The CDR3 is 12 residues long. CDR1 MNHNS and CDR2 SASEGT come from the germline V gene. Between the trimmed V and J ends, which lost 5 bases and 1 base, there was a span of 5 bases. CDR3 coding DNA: TGTGCCAGCAGTCAGCTCCAAGAGACCCAGTACTTC. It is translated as CASSQLQETQYF.

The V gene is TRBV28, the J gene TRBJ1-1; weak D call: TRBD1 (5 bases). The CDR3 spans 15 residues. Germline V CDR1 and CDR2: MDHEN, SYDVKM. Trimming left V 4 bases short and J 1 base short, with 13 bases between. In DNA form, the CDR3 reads TGTGCCAGCAGTTCAGTTGGGGCCCAGAACACTGAAGCTTTCTTT. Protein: CASSSVGAQNTEAFF.

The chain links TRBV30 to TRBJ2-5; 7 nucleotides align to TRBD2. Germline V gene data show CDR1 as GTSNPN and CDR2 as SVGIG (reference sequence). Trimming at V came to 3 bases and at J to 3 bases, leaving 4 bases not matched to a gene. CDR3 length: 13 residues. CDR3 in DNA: TGTGCCTGGAGGATTGCGGGGGAAGAGACCCAGTACTTC. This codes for CAWRIAGEETQYF.

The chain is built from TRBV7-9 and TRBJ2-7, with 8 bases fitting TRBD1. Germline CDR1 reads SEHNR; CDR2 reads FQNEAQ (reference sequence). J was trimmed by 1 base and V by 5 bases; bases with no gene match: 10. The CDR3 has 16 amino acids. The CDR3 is CASSQIGQGPSYEQYF. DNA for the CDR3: TGTGCCAGCAGCCAAATAGGACAGGGTCCGTCCTACGAGCAGTACTTC. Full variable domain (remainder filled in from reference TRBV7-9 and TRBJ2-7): DTGVSQNPRHKITKRGQNVTFRCDPISEHNRLYWYRQTLGQGPEFLTYFQNEAQLEKSRLLSDRFSAERPKGSFSTLEIQRTEQGDSAMYLCASSQIGQGPSYEQYFGPGTRLTVT.

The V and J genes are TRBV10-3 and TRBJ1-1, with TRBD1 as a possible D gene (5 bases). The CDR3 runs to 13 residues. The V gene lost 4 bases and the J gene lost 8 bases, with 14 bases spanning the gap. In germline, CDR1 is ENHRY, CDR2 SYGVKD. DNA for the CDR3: TGTGCCATCAGTGCGGGCAGGGAGCCGGAAGCTTTCTTT. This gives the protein CAISAGREPEAFF.

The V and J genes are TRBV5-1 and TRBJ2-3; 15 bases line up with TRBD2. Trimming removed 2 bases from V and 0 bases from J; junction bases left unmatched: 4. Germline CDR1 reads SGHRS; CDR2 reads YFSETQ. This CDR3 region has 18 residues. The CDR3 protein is CASSFGLAGGFSTDTQYF. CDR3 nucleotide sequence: TGCGCCAGCAGCTTTGGACTAGCGGGAGGGTTCAGCACAGATACGCAGTATTTT.